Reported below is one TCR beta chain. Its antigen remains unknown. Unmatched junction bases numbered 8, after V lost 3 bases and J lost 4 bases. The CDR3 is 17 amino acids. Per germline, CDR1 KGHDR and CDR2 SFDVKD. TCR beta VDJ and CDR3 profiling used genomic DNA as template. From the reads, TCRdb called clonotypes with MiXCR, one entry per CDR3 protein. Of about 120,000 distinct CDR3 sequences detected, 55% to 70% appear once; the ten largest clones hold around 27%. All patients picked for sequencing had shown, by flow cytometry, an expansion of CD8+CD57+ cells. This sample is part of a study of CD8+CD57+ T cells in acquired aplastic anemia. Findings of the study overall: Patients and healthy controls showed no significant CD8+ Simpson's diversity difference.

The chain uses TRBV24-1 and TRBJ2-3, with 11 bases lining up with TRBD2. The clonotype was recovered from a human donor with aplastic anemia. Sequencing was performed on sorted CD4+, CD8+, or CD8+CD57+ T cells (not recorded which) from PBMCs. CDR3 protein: CATSDAVAGGPADTQYF. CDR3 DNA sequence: TGTGCCACCAGTGATGCCGTAGCGGGAGGGCCCGCAGATACGCAGTATTTT.